The 22 T cell receptor beta chains below were found in one sample sequenced in a study of Graves' ophthalmopathy and Graves' hyperthyroidism. RNA served as the template for amplifying TCR beta CDR3 regions. First-round RT-PCR used HTBI primers; second-round multiplex PCR followed. TCRdb independently ran MiXCR on the multiplex PCR reads; one entry per CDR3 protein. The sample holds under 800,000 distinct CDR3 sequences, 22% seen once. The material sequenced was peripheral blood. Receptor source: a woman between 18 and 29 years old with stable Graves' hyperthyroidism. Some clones in this sample may be carry-over from other donors' samples.

This clonotype has more than one count but fewer than ten. The CDR3 sequence: CASSLVAGGSYGYTF. DNA for the CDR3: TGTGCCAGCAGTTTAGTCGCCGGAGGCTCCTATGGCTACACCTTC. J is TRBJ1-2 and V is TRBV27; D call uncertain. V was trimmed by 2 bases and J by 4 bases, leaving 14 bases between them. This CDR3 is built from 15 residues. Per the germline V gene, CDR1 is MNHEY and CDR2 is SMNVEV (reference sequence).

In this sample, this clonotype turned up a few times. The gene calls are TRBV4-1 and TRBJ1-5, with 8 nucleotides matching TRBD1. J lost 1 base, V lost 3 bases, and 14 bases had no gene match. CDR1 and CDR2 from the germline V gene are MGHRA and YSYEKL. The CDR3 length is 19 residues. The CDR3 sequence: CASSHFVTGVIRSNQPQHF. The CDR3 DNA is TGCGCCAGCAGCCATTTCGTGACAGGGGTGATTCGGAGCAATCAGCCCCAGCATTTT.

V gene TRBV28 combines with J gene TRBJ1-6, with 7 positions matching TRBD1. Germline V gene sequence: CDR1 MDHEN, CDR2 SYDVKM. With V trimmed by 3 bases and J by 2 bases, 16 bases remained unmatched. CDR3 length equals 20 residues. The CDR3 nucleotides are TGTGCCAGCAGTTTCCACTTCGGGACAGCCGCGCTTACCTATAATTCACCCCTCCACTTT. Its protein product is CASSFHFGTAALTYNSPLHF.

This clonotype was recorded at least ten times. The chain uses TRBV15 and TRBJ2-5, with D perhaps matching TRBD1 (5 bases). CDR1 LNHNV and CDR2 YYDKDF come from the germline V gene (reference sequence). The V end lost 1 base, the J end lost 1 base, and 10 bases lay between the germline ends. This CDR3 contains 15 residues. In DNA, the CDR3 is TGTGCCACCAGCAGAGTGCAGGGCCCCCAAGAGACCCAGTACTTC. As protein: CATSRVQGPQETQYF.

This clonotype was observed at least ten times. V usage is TRBV6-1 and J usage is TRBJ1-3; tentatively, D is TRBD1 (6 bases). Trimming removed 1 base at V and 0 bases at J, with 13 bases between. CDR1 is MNHNS and CDR2 is SASEGT in the germline V gene. This CDR3 region has 17 residues. In nucleotides, the CDR3 is TGTGCCAGCAGTGAAGGGACAGCTGGGGGCTCTGGAAACACCATATATTTT. This gives the protein CASSEGTAGGSGNTIYF.

The chain recombines TRBV20-1 with TRBJ1-2; D call uncertain. The CDR3 runs 17 residues. Trimming took off 1 base at V and 3 bases at J, with 21 bases between the two ends. Germline CDR1 and CDR2: DFQATT and SNEGSKA (reference sequence). The CDR3: CSARGVGEHPRDYGYTF. The CDR3 coding sequence is TGCAGTGCTAGAGGGGTCGGGGAACATCCGAGAGACTATGGCTACACCTTC.

This chain connects TRBV30 to TRBJ1-5, with D tentatively TRBD1 (5 bases). CDR1 and CDR2 (germline): GTSNPN, SVGIG (reference sequence). The CDR3 is 12 amino acids. Trimming took off 5 bases at V and 5 bases at J, with 10 bases between the two ends. The CDR3, as DNA: TGTGCCTGGGGGGGACCCCATCAGCCCCAGCATTTT. This translates into CAWGGPHQPQHF.

The V call is TRBV30, the J call TRBJ2-7; TRBD1 agrees at 8 bases. CDR1 is GTSNPN and CDR2 is SVGIG in the germline V gene (reference sequence). The CDR3 is 14 residues long. V shed 5 bases and J 2 bases; nucleotides not matched to a gene: 8. CDR3 in amino acids: CAWDRDRSTYEQYF. CDR3 in DNA: TGTGCCTGGGACCGGGACAGGTCCACCTACGAGCAGTACTTC. Together with reference TRBV30 and TRBJ2-7, the CDR3 gives the full variable domain: SQTIHQWPATLVQPVGSPLSLECTVEGTSNPNLYWYRQAAGRGLQLLFYSVGIGQISSEVPQNLSASRPQDRQFILSSKKLLLSDSGFYLCAWDRDRSTYEQYFGPGTRLTVT.

The sample holds many counts of this clonotype. The chain uses TRBV20-1 and TRBJ2-7; D possibly matches TRBD1 or TRBD2 (5 bases each). This CDR3 has 15 residues. The germline gives CDR1 DFQATT, CDR2 SNEGSKA (reference sequence). V lost 2 bases and J lost 2, with 16 bases in between. The CDR3 loop reads CSARRDRLAPYEQYF. CDR3 bases: TGCAGTGCTAGACGGGACCGACTTGCTCCCTACGAGCAGTACTTC.

This clonotype came up a few times. The junction departs from germline at one end; a sequencing error may be responsible. The chain uses TRBV9 and TRBJ1-3; a weak D match, TRBD1 (6 bases). This CDR3 has 15 residues. Germline values: CDR1 SGDLS, CDR2 YYNGEE. The CDR3 nucleotides are TGTGCCGGCAGTGCAGGGGCCTTCTCTGGAAACACCATATATTTT. This sequence encodes CAGSAGAFSGNTIYF.

This clonotype occurred many times. The rearrangement uses TRBV12-5 and TRBJ2-5; 10 bases align to TRBD2. CDR3 length: 16 residues. Germline-derived CDR1 and CDR2 are LGHNT and FRNRAP. J lost 2 bases, V lost 2 bases, and 5 bases had no gene match. This CDR3 reads CASGLMGLALQETQYF. In DNA, the CDR3 is TGTGCTAGTGGTTTGATGGGACTAGCGCTACAAGAGACCCAGTACTTC.

The gene calls are TRBV2 and TRBJ1-2; 11 nucleotides agree with TRBD1. Germline CDR1 is SNHLY and CDR2 is FYNNEI. CDR3 size: 13 residues. Trimming cost V 8 bases and J 7 bases; bases outside gene matches: 6. Here the CDR3 DNA reads TGTGCCAGCGGAAGGACAGGGGGCAGTGGCTACACCTTC. It is translated as CASGRTGGSGYTF.

The table lists this clonotype with many counts. The V and J genes are TRBV12-3 or TRBV12-4 and TRBJ1-3; 7 nucleotides align to TRBD1. This CDR3 is built from 14 residues. V was pared by 5 bases and J by 4 bases, with 5 bases of the junction left unmatched. The CDR3 reads CASSPQGTGNTIYF. In DNA, the CDR3 is TGTGCCAGCAGTCCACAGGGGACCGGAAACACCATATATTTT.

This clonotype appeared many times. V is TRBV29-1 and J is TRBJ1-5, with D possibly TRBD1 on 5 matching bases. Germline V gives CDR1 SQVTM, CDR2 ANQGSEA. The length of the CDR3 is 13 residues. Between the trimmed V and J ends, which lost 7 bases and 4 bases, there was a span of 14 bases. The CDR3 reads CSARQSSNQPQHF. CDR3 sequence (DNA): TGCAGCGCTAGACAGAGTTCGAATCAGCCCCAGCATTTT.

The table lists this clonotype with many counts. The rearrangement links TRBV6-5 to TRBJ1-2; D gene unclear. V was cut by 0 bases and J by 2 bases, with 4 bases left in between. CDR3 length: 13 residues. Germline V gene sequence: CDR1 MNHEY, CDR2 SVGAGI. CDR3 DNA: TGTGCCAGCAGTTACTCGAAGAACTATGGCTACACCTTC. Translated, it gives CASSYSKNYGYTF.

This clonotype came up a few times. This sequence may be a read error, since a much larger clone differs from it by one base. The chain combines TRBV7-7 with TRBJ1-6; 7 nucleotides align to TRBD1. Per the germline V gene, CDR1 is SSHAT and CDR2 is FNYEAQ (reference sequence). The CDR3 runs to 15 residues. The CDR3 spells CASKRDPGGDSHLHF. CDR3 bases: TGTGCCAGCAAGCGCGATCCAGGGGGGGACTCACACCTCCACTTT.

This clonotype has just a few counts. CDR3 DNA sequence: TGTGCCAGCGGTTACCAGCGGGACGCGGAGACCCAGTACTTC. Its translation: CASGYQRDAETQYF. The J gene is TRBJ2-5, the V gene TRBV28, with TRBD2 matching 7 bases. The V and J ends lost 8 bases and 5 bases, in that order; junction bases with no gene match: 11. Looked up from germline, CDR1 is MDHEN and CDR2 is SYDVKM. This CDR3 has 14 amino acids. The complete variable domain, with remaining parts taken from reference TRBV28 and TRBJ2-5, reads DVKVTQSSRYLVKRTGEKVFLECVQDMDHENMFWYRQDPGLGLRLIYFSYDVKMKEKGDIPEGYSVSREKKERFSLILESASTNQTSMYLCASGYQRDAETQYFGPGTRLLVL.

This clonotype was counted many times. Just one base apart from a much larger clone, this may be a read error. The chain carries TRBV6-2 or TRBV6-3 and TRBJ2-7; tentative D call: TRBD1 (5 bases). Germline CDR1 is MNHEY and CDR2 is SVGEGT. The CDR3 spans 14 residues. The DNA for the CDR3 is TGTGCCAGCAGTTACAGGGGTAGGTCCTCCGAGCAGTACTTC. This codes for CASSYRGRSSEQYF.

This clonotype appeared once. This likely comes from a read error, as the CDR3 has no conserved phenylalanine or tryptophan at its end. The chain combines TRBV12-3 or TRBV12-4 with TRBJ1-1; D not resolved. This CDR3 has 12 residues. With 4 bases removed from V and 5 bases from J, the gap between germline ends came to 8 bases. The CDR3 nucleotides read TGTGCCAGCAGTTCGGGAGGGACTGAAGCTTTCGTT. Its protein is CASSSGGTEAFV.

V gene TRBV5-1 combines with J gene TRBJ2-5; TRBD1 matches at 8 bases. The germline gives CDR1 SGHRS, CDR2 YFSETQ. CDR3 size: 16 residues. With 6 bases clipped from V and 9 bases from J, the junction kept 19 bases outside the gene matches. Here the CDR3 DNA reads TGCGCCAGCATACTTACCCCCGGGACAGGAAATCGGGCCCAGTACTTC. As protein: CASILTPGTGNRAQYF.

This clonotype has ten or more counts. The chain has TRBV24-1 and TRBJ2-2, with D possibly being TRBD1 (7 bases). The CDR3 is 14 residues long. Germline loops: CDR1 KGHDR, CDR2 SFDVKD. V was trimmed by 10 bases and J by 6 bases, leaving 17 bases between them. The DNA for the CDR3 is TGTGCCACGCAAGACAGGGAGGCGGCCGGGGAGCTGTTTTTT. This codes for CATQDREAAGELFF.

This clonotype has only one observation. This chain uses TRBV2 with TRBJ1-5, with D unresolved. Trimming took 3 bases from V and 2 from J, leaving 11 bases between them. CDR1 and CDR2 (germline): SNHLY, FYNNEI. The length of the CDR3 is 15 residues. For the CDR3, the DNA is TGTGCCAGCAGTGAGGAACATGGGGGCAATCAGCCCCAGCATTTT. Its protein is CASSEEHGGNQPQHF. Variable domain in full (rest from reference TRBV2 and TRBJ1-5): EPEVTQTPSHQVTQMGQEVILRCVPISNHLYFYWYRQILGQKVEFLVSFYNNEISEKSEIFDDQFSVERPDGSNFTLKIRSTKLEDSAMYFCASSEEHGGNQPQHFGDGTRLSIL.